This T cell receptor beta chain is from a study of blood T cells in healthy people across ages. Study-level results: Long-lived and aged donors differed, with more naive CD4+ cells and higher diversity in the long-lived.

About this clonotype itself: The antigen is undetermined.

PCR was performed a second time for roughly 6 to 12 cycles using a sample-barcoded 5' primer and a J-beta primer mix. A template-switch adaptor containing 12 random nucleotides labeled each cDNA molecule. TCRdb reprocessed the 5' RACE reads with MiXCR, giving one entry per CDR3 protein. The repertoire holds 650,000 to 700,000 distinct CDR3 sequences, with 32% as singletons. Peripheral blood was drawn, about 10 milliliters per donor. Trimming took off 4 bases at V and 4 bases at J, with 11 bases between the two ends. The CDR3 runs to 13 residues. Germline CDR1 reads SGHAT; CDR2 reads FQNNGV. The sequence came from a woman aged 80 or older in good health. Sequencing was carried out using blood. V is TRBV11-2 and J is TRBJ2-7; no definite D call. The CDR3: CASSSPGPYEQYF. For the CDR3, the DNA is TGTGCCAGCAGCTCTCCCGGACCATACGAGCAGTACTTC.